These T cell receptor beta chains were read from a single sample in a study of T-cell memory formation after mild COVID-19. TCRdb reanalysed the 5' RACE reads using MiXCR and keeps one entry per CDR3 protein. This sample has hundreds of thousands of distinct CDR3 sequences, with less than 25% found just once. Sequencing input: PBMCs or a T cell subset sorted from them (not recorded which). These receptors all stem from an adult woman who had mild COVID-19 (a few samples of this study predate the infection). Cell type and time point are not known. Each CDR3 is given with its conserved first and last residue. The D gene is left open where the match is weak. The size of a clone is reported for some rows only, either as once, few or many, or as a class for expanded clones.

clone size | J gene | V gene | D gene | CDR3 DNA | CDR3 protein
NA | TRBJ1-1 | TRBV29-1 | NA | TGCAGCTCAGCCCTGAACACTGAAGCTTTCTTT | CSSALNTEAFF
NA | TRBJ2-7 | TRBV7-2 | TRBD1 | TGTGCCAGCAGCGTCCGACAGGGCGCGGACTACGAGCAGTACTTC | CASSVRQGADYEQYF
NA | TRBJ2-1 | TRBV6-2/TRBV6-3 | TRBD2 | TGTGCCAGCACTGTAATGACTAGCAAGTACAATGAGCAGTTCTTC | CASTVMTSKYNEQFF
NA | TRBJ2-3 | TRBV5-1 | TRBD2 | TGCGCCAGCAGCTTGCTAGCGGGAGCCACAGATACGCAGTATTTT | CASSLLAGATDTQYF
NA | TRBJ1-1 | TRBV2 | TRBD1 | TGTGCCAGCACTAAGCGACAGGGGTCCCATGAAGCTTTCTTT | CASTKRQGSHEAFF
NA | TRBJ2-3 | TRBV7-9 | TRBD1 | TGTGCCAGCAGCTTAATGACCCAGGGGGCAGATACGCAGTATTTT | CASSLMTQGADTQYF
many | TRBJ1-5 | TRBV27 | TRBD1 | TGTGCCAGCAGTTCTTACCGGGACAGCGAGGGGCCCCAGCATTTT | CASSSYRDSEGPQHF
few | TRBJ1-5 | TRBV9 | NA | TGTGCCAGCAGCGTAGCAGGACACTTCAATCAGCCCCAGCATTTT | CASSVAGHFNQPQHF
few | TRBJ2-2 | TRBV9 | NA | TGTGCCAGCAGCCTTACTAGGGCATCAAACACCGGGGAGCTGTTTTTT | CASSLTRASNTGELFF
NA | TRBJ1-1 | TRBV19 | NA | TGTGCCAGTAGTATCGGTGCTTTGAACACTGAAGCTTTCTTT | CASSIGALNTEAFF
few | TRBJ1-1 | TRBV12-3/TRBV12-4 | TRBD1 | TGTGCCAGCAGTTTTCCTGAAGGGGCAGGGGGGCCGAACACTGAAGCTTTCTTT | CASSFPEGAGGPNTEAFF
many | TRBJ2-1 | TRBV7-2 | NA | TGTGCCAGCAGCTTAGCTGGCGGGGGCTTCAATGAGCAGTTCTTC | CASSLAGGGFNEQFF
NA | TRBJ2-5 | TRBV11-2 | TRBD1 | TGTGCCAGCAGCTGGGGACAGGCGATACTCCAAGAGACCCAGTACTTC | CASSWGQAILQETQYF
NA | TRBJ2-6 | TRBV20-1 | NA | TGCAGTGCTAGCCGTGGCTCTGGGGCCAACGTCCTGACTTTC | CSASRGSGANVLTF
few | TRBJ2-3 | TRBV29-1 | NA | TGCAGTGGCCGCAGGGTTAGCACAGATACGCAGTATTTT | CSGRRVSTDTQYF
few | TRBJ1-5 | TRBV30 | NA | TGTGCCTGGAGTCCACCGGTGGGTTATCAGCCCCAGCATTTT | CAWSPPVGYQPQHF
few | TRBJ1-4 | TRBV19 | NA | TGTGCCAGTAGTATATCGGACGCGGGAGGTGAAAAACTGTTTTTT | CASSISDAGGEKLFF
few | TRBJ1-5 | TRBV19 | TRBD1 | TGTGCCAGTAGTATAGGACAGGGATACAATCAGCCCCAGCATTTT | CASSIGQGYNQPQHF
few | TRBJ1-1 | TRBV10-3 | NA | TGTGCCACCCGGGGTGGGACATCGAACACTGAAGCTTTCTTT | CATRGGTSNTEAFF
many | TRBJ1-5 | TRBV29-1 | NA | TGCAGCGTTGGGGGAGGTGGAGGTCAGCCCCAGCATTTT | CSVGGGGGQPQHF
few | TRBJ2-7 | TRBV29-1 | NA | TGCAGCGTTGAAGATGTCCAGGGACACGAGCAGTACTTC | CSVEDVQGHEQYF
NA | TRBJ2-5 | TRBV7-8 | TRBD2 | TGTGCCAGCAGCGGGCCGCTAGCGGGGGGGGTGACCCAGTACTTC | CASSGPLAGGVTQYF
few | TRBJ1-2 | TRBV20-1 | NA | TGCAGCCCCCCGGTTATCTATGGCTACACCTTC | CSPPVIYGYTF
many | TRBJ2-1 | TRBV24-1 | TRBD2 | TGTGCCACCAGAAACGGGGGGGACTACAATGAGCAGTTCTTC | CATRNGGDYNEQFF
many | TRBJ2-3 | TRBV7-3 | TRBD1 | TGTGCCAGCAGCTGGACCGGGACAGTAGGGACCGATACGCAGTATTTT | CASSWTGTVGTDTQYF
NA | TRBJ1-4 | TRBV6-2/TRBV6-3 | NA | TGTGCCAGCAGAAGGGGAGAGGGCAAGAATGAAAAACTGTTTTTT | CASRRGEGKNEKLFF
few | TRBJ2-3 | TRBV7-8 | NA | TGTGCCAGCAGCTTGACAAACCGGGATACGCAGTATTTT | CASSLTNRDTQYF
NA | TRBJ2-1 | TRBV7-6 | TRBD2 | TGTGCCAGCAGCCGGCCCACTAGCGGGAGTTTCTCCTACAATGAGCAGTTCTTC | CASSRPTSGSFSYNEQFF
many | TRBJ2-5 | TRBV12-3/TRBV12-4 | TRBD2 | TGTGCCAGCAGCTCGACTAGCGGACAAGAGACCCAGTACTTC | CASSSTSGQETQYF